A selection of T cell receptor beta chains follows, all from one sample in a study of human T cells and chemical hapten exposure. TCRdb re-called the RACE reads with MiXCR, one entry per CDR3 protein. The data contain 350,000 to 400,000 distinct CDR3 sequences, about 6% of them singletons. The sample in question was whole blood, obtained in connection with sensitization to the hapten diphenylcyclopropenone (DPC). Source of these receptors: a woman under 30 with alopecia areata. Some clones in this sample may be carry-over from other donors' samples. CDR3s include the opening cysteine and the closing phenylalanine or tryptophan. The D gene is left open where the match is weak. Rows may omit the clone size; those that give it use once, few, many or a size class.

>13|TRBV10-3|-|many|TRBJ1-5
TGTGCCATCAGTGAGGGGTTCCCAAATGCCCAGCATTTT
CAISEGFPNAQHF
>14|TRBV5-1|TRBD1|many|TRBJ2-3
TGCGCCAGCAGCATAGGACAGGGCCAAGATACGCAGTATTTT
CASSIGQGQDTQYF
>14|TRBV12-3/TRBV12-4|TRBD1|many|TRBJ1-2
TGTGCCAGCACCCCTCGGTATCGGGGACAGGGCTACACCTTC
CASTPRYRGQGYTF
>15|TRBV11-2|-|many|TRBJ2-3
TGTGCCAGCAGCGTCGGCTCCCATAGCACAGATACGCAGTATTTT
CASSVGSHSTDTQYF
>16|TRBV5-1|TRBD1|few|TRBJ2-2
TGCGCCAGCAGCTTGTCCGGGACAGGCAGGACCGGGGAGCTGTTTTTT
CASSLSGTGRTGELFF
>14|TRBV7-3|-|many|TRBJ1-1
TGTGCCAGCAGCTTAACGAATATGAACACTGAAGCTTTCTTT
CASSLTNMNTEAFF
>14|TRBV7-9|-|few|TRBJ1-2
TGTGCCAGCAGCTTTCCCGCAGGGGAATATGGCTACACCTTC
CASSFPAGEYGYTF
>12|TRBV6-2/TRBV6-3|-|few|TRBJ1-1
TGTGCCAGCAGTTACTCGACTGCTGAAGCTTTCTTT
CASSYSTAEAFF
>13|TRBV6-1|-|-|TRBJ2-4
TGTGCCAGCAGTGAAGAATGGAGGAACATTCAGTACTTC
CASSEEWRNIQYF
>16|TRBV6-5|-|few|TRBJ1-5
TGTGCCAGCAGTTCCATTACAGTGGGGGTCAATCAGCCCCAGCATTTT
CASSSITVGVNQPQHF
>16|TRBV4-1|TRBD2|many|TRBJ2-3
TGCGCCAGCAGCCGTCAGGGGACTAGCGGAGCAGATACGCAGTATTTT
CASSRQGTSGADTQYF
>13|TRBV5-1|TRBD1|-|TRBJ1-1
TGCGCCAGCAGCTTGGGGGACAGGGCTGAAGCTTTCTTT
CASSLGDRAEAFF
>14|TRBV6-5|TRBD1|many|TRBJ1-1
TGTGCCAGCAGTTACAGAGACCGGGACAGCAAAGCTTTCTTT
CASSYRDRDSKAFF
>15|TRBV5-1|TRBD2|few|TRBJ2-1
TGCGCCAGCAGCTCGACTAGCGGGGGGGCCCATGAGCAGTTCTTC
CASSSTSGGAHEQFF
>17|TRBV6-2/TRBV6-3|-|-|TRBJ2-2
TGTGCCAGCAGTAGACCGACAGGTTACGCGAACACCGGGGAGCTGTTTTTT
CASSRPTGYANTGELFF
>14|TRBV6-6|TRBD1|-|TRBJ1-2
TGTGCCAGCAGTTACATGGACAGGCGCTATGGCTACACCTTC
CASSYMDRRYGYTF
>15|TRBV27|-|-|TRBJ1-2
TGTGCCAGCAGTTTATCGTGGGGTATGAACTATGGCTACACCTTC
CASSLSWGMNYGYTF
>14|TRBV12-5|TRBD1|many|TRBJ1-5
TGTGCTAGTGGTTTGTGGACAGGGGGTCAGCCCCAGCATTTT
CASGLWTGGQPQHF
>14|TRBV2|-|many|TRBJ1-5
TGTGCCAGCGGTTCGGGCTATAGCAATCAGCCCCAGCATTTT
CASGSGYSNQPQHF
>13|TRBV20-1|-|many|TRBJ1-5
TGCAGTGCTATACAGGGAAGCAATCAGCCCCAGCATTTT
CSAIQGSNQPQHF
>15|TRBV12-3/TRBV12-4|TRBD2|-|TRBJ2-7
TGTGCCAGCAGTTTACGCCGGGGGGGACCCTACGAGCAGTACTTC
CASSLRRGGPYEQYF
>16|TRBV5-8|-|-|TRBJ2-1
TGTGCCAGCAGCTATGAGGCAGGGCCCATATTGAATGAGCAGTTCTTC
CASSYEAGPILNEQFF
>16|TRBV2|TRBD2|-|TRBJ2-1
TGTGCCAGCAGTACGGGACTAGGGAGCTCCTACAATGAGCAGTTCTTC
CASSTGLGSSYNEQFF
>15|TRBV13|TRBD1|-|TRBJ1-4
TGTGCCAGCAGCTCCTGGGACAGGGGAAGGGAAAAACTGTTTTTT
CASSSWDRGREKLFF
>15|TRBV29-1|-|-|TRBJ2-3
TGCAGCGTTGAAGTGGAATGGGACCCCACAGATACGCAGTATTTT
CSVEVEWDPTDTQYF
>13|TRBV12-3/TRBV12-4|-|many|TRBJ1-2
TGTGCCAGCAGTTTGCATGACAGCGATGGCTACACCTTC
CASSLHDSDGYTF
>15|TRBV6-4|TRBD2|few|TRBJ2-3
TGTGCCAGCAGTGTGACGGGGGGAAGCACAGATACGCAGTATTTT
CASSVTGGSTDTQYF
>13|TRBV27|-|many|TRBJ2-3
TGTGCCAGCAGTTCCGAAGTGTCAGATACGCAGTATTTT
CASSSEVSDTQYF
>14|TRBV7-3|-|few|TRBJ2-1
TGTGCCAGCAGCCCCGGGACACCCAACAATGAGCAGTTCTTC
CASSPGTPNNEQFF
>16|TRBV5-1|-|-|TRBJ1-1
TGCGCCAGCAGCTTGGAGCGTGGCGGGATGAACACTGAAGCTTTCTTT
CASSLERGGMNTEAFF
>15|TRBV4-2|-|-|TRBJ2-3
TGTGCCAGCAGCCAAGAGGGAGACCGGAGTTATACGCAGTATTTT
CASSQEGDRSYTQYF
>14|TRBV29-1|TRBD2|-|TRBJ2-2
TGCAGCGTTGACGGGGGGGTTTCCACCGGGGAGCTGTTTTTT
CSVDGGVSTGELFF
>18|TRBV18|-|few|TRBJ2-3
TGTGCCAGCTCTAATCCTCCGAGGGGAGCGGTCGACACAGATACGCAGTATTTT
CASSNPPRGAVDTDTQYF
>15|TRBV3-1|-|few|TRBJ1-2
TGTGCCAGCAGCCAAGCAGGGGACCTTGGGTATGGCTACACCTTC
CASSQAGDLGYGYTF
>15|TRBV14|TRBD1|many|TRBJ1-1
TGTGCCAGCAGCCAATGGACAGGGGCGAACACTGAAGCTTTCTTT
CASSQWTGANTEAFF
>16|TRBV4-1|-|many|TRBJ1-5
TGCGCCAGCAGCCAAGAACTGGGGACGCGAAATCAGCCCCAGCATTTT
CASSQELGTRNQPQHF
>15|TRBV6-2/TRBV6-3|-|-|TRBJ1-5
TGTGCCAGCAGGCCCAGGGGAATTTTAGGTCAGCCCCAGCATTTT
CASRPRGILGQPQHF
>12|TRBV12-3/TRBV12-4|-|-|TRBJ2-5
TGTGCCAGCAGTTGGGGAACGGAGACCCAGTACTTC
CASSWGTETQYF
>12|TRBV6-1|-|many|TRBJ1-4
TGTGCCAGCAGCCTACTGGGTGAAAAACTGTTTTTT
CASSLLGEKLFF
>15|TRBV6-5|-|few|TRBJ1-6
TGTGCCAGCAGTTACTGGAGGGCCGATAATTCACCCCTCCACTTT
CASSYWRADNSPLHF
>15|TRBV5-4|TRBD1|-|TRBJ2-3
TGTGCCAGCAGCTTGGGGGACAGGGGCACAGATACGCAGTATTTT
CASSLGDRGTDTQYF
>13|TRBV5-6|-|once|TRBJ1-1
TGTGCCAGCAGCTTCCTAGAGGGGACTGAAGCTTTCTTT
CASSFLEGTEAFF
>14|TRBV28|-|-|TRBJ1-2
TGTGCCAGCAGTTTATTTCAGGGGAAGGTTGGCTACACCTTC
CASSLFQGKVGYTF
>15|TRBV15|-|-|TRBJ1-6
TGTGCCACCAGCAGAGATGGGCAGGGGCAATCACCCCTCCACTTT
CATSRDGQGQSPLHF
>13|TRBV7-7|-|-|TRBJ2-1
TGTGCTATAGGGAGGGGGCTGGTCAATGAGCAGTTCTTC
CAIGRGLVNEQFF
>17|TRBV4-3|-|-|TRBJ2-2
TGCGCCAGCAGCCAAGGTTCAGGGGATAGAAACACCGGGGAGCTGTTTTTT
CASSQGSGDRNTGELFF
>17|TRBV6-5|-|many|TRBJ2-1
TGTGCCAGCAGTTACTCGGGCCAGGGAAATCATTACAATGAGCAGTTCTTC
CASSYSGQGNHYNEQFF
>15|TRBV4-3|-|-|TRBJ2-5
TGCGCCAGCAGCCAAAATAACGGGGGCCAAGAGACCCAGTACTTC
CASSQNNGGQETQYF
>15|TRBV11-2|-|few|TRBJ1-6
TGTGCCAGCAGCTCTCAGGGGTTTACTAATTCACCCCTCCACTTT
CASSSQGFTNSPLHF
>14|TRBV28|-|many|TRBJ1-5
TGTGCCAGCAGTTTACATGCAGGGTCGCGGCCCCAGCATTTT
CASSLHAGSRPQHF
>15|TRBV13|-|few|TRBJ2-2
TGTGCCAGCAGCTTAGGGGACAGAAACACCGGGGAGCTGTTTTTT
CASSLGDRNTGELFF
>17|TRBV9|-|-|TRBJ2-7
TGTGCCAGCAGCCTCGAGGGGGACACGACCTGGGTGGACGAGCAGTACTTC
CASSLEGDTTWVDEQYF
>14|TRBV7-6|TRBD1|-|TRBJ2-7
TGTGCCAGCAGCTTAGCACAGGGGGGCCACGAGCAGTACTTC
CASSLAQGGHEQYF
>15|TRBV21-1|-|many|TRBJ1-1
TGTGCCAGCAGCAAAGGCGGGGACGGGGACACTGAAGCTTTCTTT
CASSKGGDGDTEAFF
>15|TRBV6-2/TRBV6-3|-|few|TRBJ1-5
TGTGCCAGCTACCCAGCCCAGGGGTTCGATCAGCCCCAGCATTTT
CASYPAQGFDQPQHF
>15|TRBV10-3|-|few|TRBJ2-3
TGTGCCATCAGTGAAGCGAGGCGCAACACAGATACGCAGTATTTT
CAISEARRNTDTQYF
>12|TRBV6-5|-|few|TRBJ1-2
TGTGCCAGCAGGGCCGACAGCTATGGCTACACCTTC
CASRADSYGYTF
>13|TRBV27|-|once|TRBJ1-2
TGTGCCAGCAGTTTACGGGGACTGGGTGGCTACACCTTC
CASSLRGLGGYTF